The 8 T cell receptor beta chains given below trace back to one sample, sequenced in a study of blood T cells in healthy people across ages. For the second PCR, which ran for about 6 to 11 cycles, a sample-barcoded 5' primer and a J-beta primer mix were used. In TCRdb, the 5' RACE reads were re-called with MiXCR into one record per CDR3 protein. The sample contains hundreds of thousands of distinct CDR3 sequences, roughly 50% of which appear only once. Sequences were obtained from blood. The receptors were sampled from a man aged 40-49 years in good health.

V gene TRBV24-1 combines with J gene TRBJ1-2; D is uncertain. The CDR3 length is 15 residues. The V end was cut by 0 bases, the J end by 6 bases, with 13 bases between. The germline V gene has CDR1 KGHDR and CDR2 SFDVKD. As DNA, the CDR3 is TGTGCCACCAGTGATTTGTACGGAGGCGAGCATGGCTACACCTTC. The encoded protein is CATSDLYGGEHGYTF.

DNA for the CDR3: TGTGCCAGCAGCTTCCCTGGATCCGGGGAGACCCAGTACTTC. This gives the protein CASSFPGSGETQYF. V and J are TRBV7-9 and TRBJ2-5; D ambiguous. Trimming shortened V by 3 bases and J by 5 bases, and 13 bases separated the two germline ends. The CDR3 loop spans 14 amino acids. Germline CDR1 and CDR2: SEHNR and FQNEAQ (reference sequence).

The chain employs TRBV24-1 and TRBJ1-5; no clear D. Germline V gives CDR1 KGHDR, CDR2 SFDVKD. The CDR3 totals 18 residues. V was trimmed by 3 bases and J by 0 bases, leaving 17 bases between them. CDR3 region: CATSDPPVGENSNQPQHF. The CDR3 DNA is TGTGCCACCAGTGATCCCCCAGTCGGGGAAAATAGCAATCAGCCCCAGCATTTT.

This chain uses TRBV28 with TRBJ2-3; TRBD1 agrees at 8 bases. Germline V gives CDR1 MDHEN, CDR2 SYDVKM. V lost 4 bases, J lost 6 bases, and 21 bases stayed unmatched. The CDR3 loop spans 19 amino acids. Here the CDR3 DNA reads TGTGCCAGCAGTTCTATATTCTGGTCTCTGGACAGGGTGGAGGATACGCAGTATTTT. It is translated as CASSSIFWSLDRVEDTQYF.

This clonotype was picked up a small number of times. The chain combines TRBV10-3 with TRBJ2-1, with 15 bases that match TRBD2. The J segment lost 7 bases and the V segment lost 2 bases, leaving 9 bases of the junction unmatched. The germline gives CDR1 ENHRY, CDR2 SYGVKD. This CDR3 comprises 18 residues. CDR3 sequence: CAISETPGLAGGPNEQFF. CDR3 nucleotides: TGTGCCATCAGTGAGACACCGGGACTAGCGGGAGGACCTAATGAGCAGTTCTTC.

In this sample, this clonotype turned up a few times. The J gene is TRBJ2-1, the V gene TRBV7-2, with TRBD2 matching 7 bases. V shed 5 bases and J 5 bases; nucleotides not matched to a gene: 15. Germline V gene data show CDR1 as SGHTA and CDR2 as FQGNSA. The CDR3 spans 17 residues. The CDR3 protein is CASSTHSGLAGDNEQFF. CDR3 bases: TGTGCCAGCAGCACTCATTCGGGACTGGCGGGGGACAATGAGCAGTTCTTC.

The CDR3 bases are TGTGCCAGCACTGTGGACAGGATGAACACTGAAGCTTTCTTT. Residues: CASTVDRMNTEAFF. The rearrangement links TRBV6-2 or TRBV6-3 to TRBJ1-1; TRBD1 agrees at 7 bases. The CDR3 covers 14 residues. CDR1 MNHEY and CDR2 SVGEGT come from the germline V gene. With V trimmed by 7 bases and J by 0 bases, 5 bases remained unmatched.

This clonotype was found a few times. J is TRBJ2-6 and V is TRBV20-1, with 7 bases identical to TRBD1. V shed 5 bases and J 0 bases; nucleotides not matched to a gene: 13. Germline V gene lookup returns CDR1 DFQATT and CDR2 SNEGSKA (reference sequence). The CDR3 totals 18 residues. CDR3 sequence: CSASPNPGTVSGANVLTF. The CDR3 nucleotides read TGCAGTGCTTCCCCAAATCCCGGGACAGTCTCTGGGGCCAACGTCCTGACTTTC.